This T cell receptor beta chain was captured in a study of blood T cell repertoires in COVID-19. Study details: T cells, B-cell-depleted T cells, or PBMCs provided the cDNA or gDNA that served as material.

Sequenced by immunoSEQ multiplex PCR; TCRdb stores in-frame clones only, minus some. The sample consists of about 200,000 clones, more than 70% of them appearing once. After removal of 8 bases from V and 4 bases from J, the junction contained 3 bases not matched to a gene. CDR1 and CDR2 (germline): SNHLY, FYNNEI. The CDR3 length is 12 residues. Sequencing input: PBMCs or T cells enriched from blood (not recorded which). The sequence came from a woman aged 35 to 49 with acute COVID-19. The V gene is TRBV2, the J gene TRBJ2-7; 9 bases agree with TRBD1. CDR3 DNA: TGTGCCAGCGGACAGGGGAGGTACGAGCAGTACTTC. Protein sequence: CASGQGRYEQYF.